One and the same sample provided the 6 T cell receptor beta chains below, sequenced in a study of shared clonotypes between healthy human individuals. This table comes from immunoSEQ multiplex PCR, and its TCRdb copy is limited to in-frame clones, with some not included. Among roughly 2 million clones, 85% to 95% were seen once, and the ten largest hold under 0.15%. The sample was naive CD4+ T cells sorted from blood. Stated subset: CD45RA+ positively selected. The receptors stem from a man between 18 and 29 years old in good health.

This clone came up once. This chain links TRBV25-1 with TRBJ2-2; 9 bases map to TRBD1. Losses at the gene ends were 4 bases for V and 2 bases for J; bases not matched to a gene: 8. CDR3 size: 17 residues. In germline, CDR1 is MGHDK, CDR2 SYGVNS. The CDR3 nucleotides are TGTGCCAGCAGTGGGGTCCTGGGACAGGGAAACACCGGGGAGCTGTTTTTT. Protein: CASSGVLGQGNTGELFF.

The V call is TRBV5-1, the J call TRBJ2-7; maybe TRBD1 (6 bases). Between the trimmed V and J ends, which lost 4 bases and 2 bases, there was a span of 16 bases. Germline loops: CDR1 SGHRS, CDR2 YFSETQ. The CDR3 has 15 residues. CDR3 DNA sequence: TGCGCCAGCAGCCAGCGCGTGACAGGAACCTACGAGCAGTACTTC. Protein product: CASSQRVTGTYEQYF. The full variable domain, rest sourced from reference TRBV5-1 and TRBJ2-7, is KAGVTQTPRYLIKTRGQQVTLSCSPISGHRSVSWYQQTPGQGLQFLFEYFSETQRNKGNFPGRFSGRQFSNSRSEMNVSTLELGDSALYLCASSQRVTGTYEQYFGPGTRLTVT.

The chain is built from TRBV18 and TRBJ2-5; D might be TRBD2 (6 bases). The V and J ends lost 6 bases and 1 base respectively, with 15 bases between them. The CDR3 totals 15 residues. From germline, CDR1 is KGHSH and CDR2 LQKENI. The chain's CDR3 is CASSPTKRVQETQYF. CDR3 in DNA: TGTGCCAGCTCTCCGACCAAGCGGGTCCAAGAGACCCAGTACTTC. The full variable domain, with the rest looked up from reference TRBV18 and TRBJ2-5, is NAGVMQNPRHLVRRRGQEARLRCSPMKGHSHVYWYRQLPEEGLKFMVYLQKENIIDESGMPKERFSAEFPKEGPSILRIQQVVRGDSAAYFCASSPTKRVQETQYFGPGTRLLVL.

This chain joins TRBV18 and TRBJ2-7; TRBD1 matches at 8 bases. The V and J ends lost 4 bases and 4 bases, in that order; junction bases with no gene match: 6. The germline gives CDR1 KGHSH, CDR2 LQKENI. The length of the CDR3 is 14 residues. CDR3 region: CASSRDRLNYEQYF. The CDR3, as DNA: TGTGCCAGCTCACGGGACAGGCTTAATTACGAGCAGTACTTC.

The gene calls are TRBV7-9 and TRBJ1-2, with D tentatively TRBD1 (6 bases). The germline V gene has CDR1 SEHNR and CDR2 FQNEAQ (reference sequence). The CDR3 has 17 residues. V was clipped by 5 bases and J by 1 base, with 20 bases between them. The CDR3 loop reads CASSPRRLGADNYGYTF. CDR3 sequence (DNA): TGTGCCAGCAGCCCACGCCGATTGGGGGCAGATAACTATGGCTACACCTTC.

The V gene is TRBV18, the J gene TRBJ1-1; 7 bases line up with TRBD1. With 3 bases clipped from V and 7 bases from J, the junction kept 8 bases outside the gene matches. The CDR3 sequence is 14 residues long. Germline V gives CDR1 KGHSH, CDR2 LQKENI. The CDR3 coding sequence is TGTGCCAGCTCACCCCCGGGACAGAGCCTTGAAGCTTTCTTT. Its protein product is CASSPPGQSLEAFF.